Reported below is one T cell receptor beta chain. Its target is unknown. This specimen belongs to a study of T cells in localized non-small cell lung cancer. The study, taken as a whole, reports: Longer overall survival was seen with higher T cell density measured in blood.

V lost 0 bases to trimming and J lost 6 bases, with 10 bases between them. The CDR3 loop spans 14 amino acids. Germline CDR1 and CDR2: LNHNV and YYDKDF (reference sequence). This table comes from immunoSEQ multiplex PCR, and its TCRdb copy is limited to in-frame clones, with some not included. The sample shows some 1,500 clones, 20% to 30% of them seen only once. This rearrangement joins TRBV15 to TRBJ2-3, with a possible D match to TRBD2 (5 bases). The clonotype comes from a woman between 35 and 75 years old with stage III lung adenocarcinoma. The sequenced sample was lung tumor tissue, obtained before any cancer treatment. The CDR3 protein is CATSRDRGKDTQYF. CDR3 in DNA: TGTGCCACCAGCAGAGATCGGGGTAAGGATACGCAGTATTTT.